This TCR beta chain was obtained from a study of cytomegalovirus exposure and HLA in healthy donors. Researchers ran the PCR with 60 Vbeta and 13 Jbeta primers. TCRdb's copy holds only in-frame clones and misses some; the assay was immunoSEQ multiplex PCR. The table shows over 110,000 clones, with 70% to 85% occurring only once. Notes on the study in general: Three CMV-associated chains were confirmed in vitro to be specific for CMV antigens.

Regarding this clone: What it recognizes is unknown.

The sample was PBMCs. This sequence originates from a male donor in good health and CMV-seronegative.

CDR3 sequence reads: CASSLSWGEPVREQYF. The CDR3 DNA is TGTGCCAGCTCCCTCAGCTGGGGGGAACCCGTTAGGGAGCAGTACTTC. The genes are TRBV18 and TRBJ2-7; a possible D gene is TRBD2 (6 bases). Looked up from germline, CDR1 is KGHSH and CDR2 is LQKENI. V was cut by 6 bases and J by 7 bases, with 25 bases left in between. This CDR3 has 16 residues.